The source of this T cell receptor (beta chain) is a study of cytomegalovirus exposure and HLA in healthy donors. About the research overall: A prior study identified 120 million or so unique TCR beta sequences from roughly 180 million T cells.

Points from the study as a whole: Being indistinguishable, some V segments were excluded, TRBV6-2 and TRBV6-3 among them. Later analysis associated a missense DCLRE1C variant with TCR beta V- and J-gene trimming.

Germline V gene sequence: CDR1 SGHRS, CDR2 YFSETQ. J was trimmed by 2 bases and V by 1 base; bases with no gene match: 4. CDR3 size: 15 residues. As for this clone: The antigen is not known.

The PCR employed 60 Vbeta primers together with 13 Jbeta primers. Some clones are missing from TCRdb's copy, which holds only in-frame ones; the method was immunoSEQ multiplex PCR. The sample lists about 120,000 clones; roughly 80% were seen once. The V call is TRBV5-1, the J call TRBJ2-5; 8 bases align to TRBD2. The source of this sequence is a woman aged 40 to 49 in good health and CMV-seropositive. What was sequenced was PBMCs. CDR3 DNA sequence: TGCGCCAGCAGCTTGTCGGGGGGGGAGCAAGAGACCCAGTACTTC. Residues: CASSLSGGEQETQYF.